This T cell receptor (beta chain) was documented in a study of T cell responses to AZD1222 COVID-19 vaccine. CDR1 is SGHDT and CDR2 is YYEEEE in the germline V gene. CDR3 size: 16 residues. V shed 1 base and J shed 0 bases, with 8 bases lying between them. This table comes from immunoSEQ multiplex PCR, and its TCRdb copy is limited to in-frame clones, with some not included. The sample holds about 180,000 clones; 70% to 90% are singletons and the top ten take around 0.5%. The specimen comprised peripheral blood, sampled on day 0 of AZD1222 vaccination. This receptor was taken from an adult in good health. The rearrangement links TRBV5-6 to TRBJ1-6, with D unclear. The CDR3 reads CASSLLSVSYNSPLHF. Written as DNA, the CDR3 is TGTGCCAGCAGCTTGCTCAGCGTCTCCTATAATTCACCCCTCCACTTT.